The next 31 T cell receptor beta chains were all read from a single sample in a study of graft-versus-host responses after intestinal transplantation. To release intraepithelial and lamina propria lymphocytes, the graft tissue was processed. Assay used: immunoSEQ multiplex PCR; TCRdb lists only in-frame clones, some missing. Among 15,000 to 20,000 clones listed, roughly 84% were seen once. The sample in question was ileum tissue, obtained roughly 620 days after intestinal transplantation. These receptors all come from a human patient who received an intestinal transplant, so some T cells may come from the graft donor.

This clone was detected a few times. The chain recombines TRBV6-6 with TRBJ1-5, with D possibly being TRBD1 (6 bases). The germline gives CDR1 MNHNY, CDR2 SVGAGI (reference sequence). The CDR3 runs 15 residues. V was clipped by 2 bases and J by 2 bases, with 10 bases between them. For the CDR3, the DNA is TGTGCCAGCAGTTACGCACAGGGAGGCAATCAGCCCCAGCATTTT. Translation: CASSYAQGGNQPQHF.

CDR3 residues: CASSKDTRGKDEKLFF. The CDR3 DNA follows: TGTGCCAGCAGCAAAGACACTCGGGGTAAGGATGAAAAACTGTTTTTT. The rearrangement joins TRBV21-1 to TRBJ1-4. TRBV21-1 is described as a pseudogene. The CDR3 has 16 amino acids.

The rearrangement uses TRBV2 and TRBJ1-1; 10 bases map to TRBD1. Germline CDR1 SNHLY, CDR2 FYNNEI. This CDR3 comprises 14 residues. Trimming took 5 bases from V and 3 from J; bases not matched to a gene: 3. CDR3 coding DNA: TGTGCCAGCAGTCCAGGACAGGGGGACACTGAAGCTTTCTTT. Protein product: CASSPGQGDTEAFF.

Remarks on this clone: The CDR3 ends on some other residue instead of the conserved phenylalanine or tryptophan, so this is likely a read error. V gene TRBV15 combines with J gene TRBJ1-6; a possible D gene is TRBD1 (5 bases). The length of the CDR3 is 19 residues. The germline gives CDR1 LNHNV, CDR2 YYDKDF (reference sequence). The CDR3 DNA sequence: TGCGCCACCAGCAGAGGATGGGGGTACGATGGGGCCTATAATTCACCCCTCCACTTG. Protein: CATSRGWGYDGAYNSPLHL.

This clone was seen just once. The chain recombines TRBV5-1 with TRBJ2-1; 7 positions agree with TRBD2. Germline V lookup: CDR1 SGHRS, CDR2 YFSETQ. The CDR3 extends over 15 amino acids. V gave up 4 bases and J gave up 7 bases; unmatched junction bases: 11. The CDR3 loop reads CASSPLRAGENEQFF. In DNA form, the CDR3 reads TGCGCCAGCAGCCCCCTCCGGGCGGGGGAAAATGAGCAGTTCTTC. The full variable domain, with the rest looked up from reference TRBV5-1 and TRBJ2-1, is KAGVTQTPRYLIKTRGQQVTLSCSPISGHRSVSWYQQTPGQGLQFLFEYFSETQRNKGNFPGRFSGRQFSNSRSEMNVSTLELGDSALYLCASSPLRAGENEQFFGPGTRLTVL.

This chain connects TRBV29-1 to TRBJ2-5; 7 bases line up with TRBD1. The trim removed 2 bases at V and 4 bases at J, leaving 10 bases unmatched. Per the germline V gene, CDR1 is SQVTM and CDR2 is ANQGSEA. The CDR3 is 15 amino acids. CDR3 sequence: CSVELETGDRETQYF. For the CDR3, the DNA is TGCAGCGTTGAATTGGAAACAGGGGACCGAGAGACCCAGTACTTC.

The chain employs TRBV19 and TRBJ1-2; weak D call: TRBD1 (5 bases). Trimming left V 5 bases short and J 10 bases short, with 17 bases between. The CDR3 is made up of 13 amino acids. Germline V gene sequence: CDR1 LNHDA, CDR2 SQIVND (reference sequence). The CDR3 spells CASSGAGGVLYTF. CDR3 nucleotide sequence: TGTGCCAGTAGTGGGGCTGGCGGTGTCCTCTACACCTTC. The full variable domain, in which reference TRBV19 and TRBJ1-2 provide the parts outside the CDR3, is DGGITQSPKYLFRKEGQNVTLSCEQNLNHDAMYWYRQDPGQGLRLIYYSQIVNDFQKGDIAEGYSVSREKKESFPLTVTSAQKNPTAFYLCASSGAGGVLYTFGSGTRLTVV.

The chain links TRBV2 to TRBJ2-1; D is unresolved. With 5 bases removed from V and 6 bases from J, the gap between germline ends came to 2 bases. The germline V gene encodes CDR1 SNHLY and CDR2 FYNNEI. The CDR3 loop spans 10 amino acids. The CDR3 bases are TGTGCCAGCAGTTCCAATGAGCAGTTCTTC. This encodes CASSSNEQFF.

The V and J genes are TRBV6-1 and TRBJ2-2; weak D call: TRBD1 (6 bases). Germline V gives CDR1 MNHNS, CDR2 SASEGT. V lost 8 bases and J lost 14, with 18 bases in between. CDR3 length: 12 amino acids. In nucleotides, the CDR3 is TGTGCCAGCGTGAGTTCGACAGGCCCTCTGTTTTTT. This codes for CASVSSTGPLFF.

This clone was observed a few times. The chain joins TRBV19 to TRBJ2-7; tentatively, D is TRBD2 (6 bases). The CDR3 covers 12 residues. Germline V CDR1 and CDR2: LNHDA, SQIVND (reference sequence). Trimming removed 8 bases at V and 8 bases at J, with 16 bases between. The CDR3 DNA is TGTGCCAGTGGGGGACGGGAGACGAAGCAGTACTTC. Translation gives CASGGRETKQYF.

The rearrangement joins TRBV7-8 to TRBJ1-1; 7 nucleotides match TRBD1. Germline trimming cut 8 bases from V and 5 bases from J; bases unmatched to any gene: 8. From germline, CDR1 is SGHVS and CDR2 FQNEAQ. The CDR3 covers 13 residues. CDR3 in DNA: TGTGCCAGCGAAGGGGGCGTCGGTACTGAAGCTTTCTTT. This codes for CASEGGVGTEAFF.

CDR3: CATSRDRSYGYTF. The CDR3 nucleotides are TGTGCCACCAGCAGAGATCGTAGCTATGGCTACACCTTC. The chain has TRBV15 and TRBJ1-2; D unresolved. The CDR3 is 13 residues long. V was shortened by 0 bases and J by 4 bases, with 6 bases between the two germline ends. Germline assignment: CDR1 LNHNV and CDR2 YYDKDF (reference sequence).

Comments on this clone: The CDR3 ends on some other residue instead of the conserved phenylalanine or tryptophan, so this is likely a read error. No DNA is shown, since the ends of the CDR3 on it are uncertain; the CDR3 is the one TCRdb lists. The chain recombines TRBV7-3 with TRBJ1-2; the table's D call, TRBD1, was not checked against the DNA. Looked up from germline, CDR1 is SGHTA and CDR2 is FQGTGA. The CDR3 extends over 10 residues, inclusive of both ends. The CDR3 loop reads CASSLPRDSE.

The chain joins TRBV21-1 to TRBJ2-5. TRBV21-1 is described as a pseudogene. The CDR3 extends over 13 amino acids. CDR3 bases: TGTGCCAGCAGCAAAGGGACGGAAGAGACCCAGTACTTC. Its translation is CASSKGTEETQYF.

The chain recombines TRBV5-5 with TRBJ1-2; no clear D gene. With 2 bases removed from V and 4 bases from J, the gap between germline ends came to 12 bases. The germline gives CDR1 SGHKS, CDR2 YYEKEE (reference sequence). The CDR3 extends over 14 amino acids. CDR3 DNA: TGTGCCAGCAGCTTCCATGGGCGCCGCTATGGCTACACCTTC. Amino acid sequence: CASSFHGRRYGYTF. Complete variable domain (other parts from reference TRBV5-5 and TRBJ1-2): DAGVTQSPTHLIKTRGQQVTLRCSPISGHKSVSWYQQVLGQGPQFIFQYYEKEERGRGNFPDRFSARQFPNYSSELNVNALLLGDSALYLCASSFHGRRYGYTFGSGTRLTVV.

This CDR3 is CASSVSAGGYNEQFF. CDR3 coding DNA: TGTGCCAGCAGTGTCTCAGCGGGGGGATACAATGAGCAGTTCTTC. This chain uses TRBV6-4 with TRBJ2-1; 9 nucleotides agree with TRBD2. The junction had 5 bases not matched to a gene; V was cut back by 4 bases and J by 4 bases. Germline V gene sequence: CDR1 MRHNA, CDR2 SNTAGT. The CDR3 is 15 residues long.

This chain joins TRBV5-6 and TRBJ2-7; a weak D match, TRBD1 (7 bases). This CDR3 comprises 16 residues. The V and J ends lost 2 bases and 0 bases respectively, with 15 bases between them. CDR1 and CDR2 from the germline V gene are SGHDT and YYEEEE. The CDR3 DNA follows: TGTGCCAGCAGCTTTGAGGGGGGACAGATCTCCTACGAGCAGTACTTC. Amino acids: CASSFEGGQISYEQYF.

The chain employs TRBV5-1 and TRBJ2-1, with TRBD1 as a possible D gene (5 bases). Germline CDR1 reads SGHRS; CDR2 reads YFSETQ. Deletions cut 1 base from V and 7 bases from J, with 15 bases between. The CDR3 is made up of 15 amino acids. CDR3 region: CASSLSIRVENEQFF. As DNA, the CDR3 is TGCGCCAGCAGCTTGAGTATCAGGGTAGAGAATGAGCAGTTCTTC.

Of note for this clone: Other DNA sequences within the sample encode an identical CDR3. The V gene is TRBV5-4, the J gene TRBJ2-7; the D gene is possibly TRBD1 (6 bases). This CDR3 is built from 15 residues. Germline lookup yields CDR1 SGHNT and CDR2 YYREEE (reference sequence). Trimming took off 4 bases at V and 7 bases at J, with 21 bases between the two ends. The CDR3 protein is CASSTSGTYRREQYF. As DNA, the CDR3 is TGTGCCAGCAGCACTTCCGGGACATACCGCAGGGAGCAGTACTTC.

The V and J genes are TRBV7-8 and TRBJ2-7; D is undetermined. Germline loops: CDR1 SGHVS, CDR2 FQNEAQ. The CDR3 consists of 14 residues. Trimming took off 5 bases at V and 0 bases at J, with 11 bases between the two ends. The CDR3 nucleotides are TGTGCCAGCAGCCCAAGGGATTACTCCTACGAGCAGTACTTC. Protein sequence: CASSPRDYSYEQYF.

The chain has TRBV7-2 and TRBJ2-7; tentatively, D is TRBD2 (6 bases). Trimming took off 5 bases at V and 4 bases at J, with 21 bases between the two ends. The length of the CDR3 is 16 residues. Germline V gives CDR1 SGHTA, CDR2 FQGNSA. In DNA form, the CDR3 reads TGTGCCAGCAGCCATAAACCGGGACTCTATCCATACGAGCAGTACTTC. It codes for CASSHKPGLYPYEQYF.

V is TRBV7-2 and J is TRBJ1-2, with D unresolved. Germline-derived CDR1 and CDR2 are SGHTA and FQGNSA. V lost 4 bases to trimming and J lost 7 bases, with 13 bases between them. The CDR3 runs 13 residues. The CDR3 region has the DNA TGTGCCAGCAGCTCACCGCGTAGGGTTGGCTACACCTTC. The encoded protein is CASSSPRRVGYTF.

The CDR3 is CASVHDYGYTF. CDR3 DNA: TGTGCCAGCGTACACGACTATGGCTACACCTTC. The chain employs TRBV11-1 and TRBJ1-2; D is unresolved. V was cut by 8 bases and J by 3 bases, with 7 bases left in between. Germline V lookup: CDR1 SGHAT, CDR2 FQDESV (reference sequence). This CDR3 has 11 residues.

The chain is built from TRBV19 and TRBJ2-5; 12 bases line up with TRBD1. The J call may be incorrect, as the DNA end agrees better with TRBJ2-7. Germline assignment: CDR1 LNHDA and CDR2 SQIVND (reference sequence). The CDR3 spans 13 residues. CDR3 protein: CASSQGQGAEQYF. The CDR3 DNA is TGTGCCAGTAGCCAGGGACAGGGGGCCGAGCAGTACTTC.

This rearrangement joins TRBV9 to TRBJ2-3, with D maybe TRBD1 (5 bases). Germline lookup yields CDR1 SGDLS and CDR2 YYNGEE. Trimming left V 5 bases short and J 3 bases short, with 13 bases between. The CDR3 consists of 14 residues. This chain's CDR3 is CASSPIQGTDTQYF. The DNA for the CDR3 is TGTGCCAGCAGTCCTATTCAGGGAACAGATACGCAGTATTTT. Filled out from reference TRBV9 and TRBJ2-3, the complete variable domain reads DSGVTQTPKHLITATGQRVTLRCSPRSGDLSVYWYQQSLDQGLQFLIQYYNGEERAKGNILERFSAQQFPDLHSELNLSSLELGDSALYFCASSPIQGTDTQYFGPGTRLTVL.

V usage is TRBV7-6 and J usage is TRBJ2-3; possibly TRBD2 for D (7 bases). The CDR3 sequence is 15 residues long. Germline lookup yields CDR1 SGHVS and CDR2 FNYEAQ. V was shortened by 5 bases and J by 5 bases, with 17 bases between the two germline ends. The CDR3 nucleotides read TGTGCCAGCAGCAGTTGGGGGGGCGTGGTAGATACGCAGTATTTT. This translates into CASSSWGGVVDTQYF.

The V call is TRBV14, the J call TRBJ1-4; D is possibly TRBD1 (6 bases). Trimming pared 1 base from V and 5 bases from J, leaving 20 bases between. The CDR3 contains 18 residues. Germline V gene lookup returns CDR1 SGHDN and CDR2 FVKESK. As DNA, the CDR3 is TGTGCCAGCAGCCAAGCTCACGGGAGGGGGATTAGAAATGAAAAACTGTTTTTT. Translation: CASSQAHGRGIRNEKLFF.

The chain carries TRBV5-1 and TRBJ2-6, with D perhaps given as TRBD1 or TRBD2 (7 bases each). Germline CDR1 is SGHRS and CDR2 is YFSETQ. This CDR3 has 18 residues. V was trimmed by 4 bases and J by 0 bases, leaving 17 bases between them. The CDR3 DNA reads as TGCGCCAGCAGCGGAGGGGGCGGGGGCTACTCTGGGGCCAACGTCCTGACTTTC. Protein: CASSGGGGGYSGANVLTF.

The J gene is TRBJ2-1, the V gene TRBV5-1, with 9 bases that match TRBD1. The V gene end was trimmed by 4 bases and the J gene end by 5 bases; junction bases not matched to a gene: 10. From germline, CDR1 is SGHRS and CDR2 YFSETQ. CDR3 length: 16 amino acids. CDR3 nucleotides: TGCGCCAGCAGCCCAGGCAGGGGACAGGGTAACAATGAGCAGTTCTTC. Translating gives CASSPGRGQGNNEQFF. The full variable domain, completed using reference TRBV5-1 and TRBJ2-1, is KAGVTQTPRYLIKTRGQQVTLSCSPISGHRSVSWYQQTPGQGLQFLFEYFSETQRNKGNFPGRFSGRQFSNSRSEMNVSTLELGDSALYLCASSPGRGQGNNEQFFGPGTRLTVL.

The J gene is TRBJ2-5, the V gene TRBV6-5; D is perhaps TRBD1 (6 bases). The V and J ends lost 4 bases and 0 bases respectively, with 15 bases between them. There are 16 residues in the CDR3. The germline gives CDR1 MNHEY, CDR2 SVGAGI. CDR3 protein: CASSLVGAGYQETQYF. The CDR3 DNA follows: TGTGCCAGCAGTTTAGTGGGGGCCGGGTACCAAGAGACCCAGTACTTC.

The rearrangement uses TRBV5-4 and TRBJ2-6; 10 bases align to TRBD1. Germline assignment: CDR1 SGHNT and CDR2 YYREEE (reference sequence). V lost 0 bases, J lost 4 bases, and 4 bases stayed unmatched. CDR3 length: 17 residues. CDR3 DNA sequence: TGTGCCAGCAGCTTGGGACAGGGGGCGTCGGGGGCCAACGTCCTGACTTTC. Translated, it gives CASSLGQGASGANVLTF.